Listed below are T cell receptor beta chains from one sample, sequenced in a study of blood T cell repertoires in COVID-19. TCRdb's copy holds only in-frame clones and misses some; the assay was immunoSEQ multiplex PCR. Of 250,000 to 300,000 clones in the sample, roughly 89% were seen once. Material for sequencing was peripheral blood. Source of these receptors: a man in his fifties with acute or convalescent COVID-19. The CDR3 runs from the conserved cysteine through the conserved F or W. A D gene is named only where the DNA matches it firmly. Only part of the rows carry a size: once, few, many, or a class if the clone is expanded.

D gene	J gene	V gene	clone size	CDR3 DNA	CDR3 protein
-	TRBJ2-1	TRBV3-1/TRBV3-2	-	TGTGCCAGCAGCCATCTAATGGATGAGCAGTTCTTC	CASSHLMDEQFF
TRBD2	TRBJ2-3	TRBV5-1	-	TGCGCCAGCAGCCTGGGACTAGCGGCAGATACGCAGTATTTT	CASSLGLAADTQYF
TRBD1	TRBJ2-1	TRBV19	-	TGTGCCAGTAGTATTCCCCTGACAGGGGCCTACAATGAGCAGTTCTTC	CASSIPLTGAYNEQFF
-	TRBJ2-7	TRBV5-6	-	TGTGCCAGCAGCCGCCCGGGGGTGCGGTCGCCCTACGAGCAGTACTTC	CASSRPGVRSPYEQYF
-	TRBJ2-5	TRBV15	-	TGTGCCACCAGGATCCCAGGGTTCCAAGAGACCCAGTACTTC	CATRIPGFQETQYF
TRBD2	TRBJ2-5	TRBV5-1	once	TGCGCCAGCAGCTTGGGCGGGGGAGAGACCCAGTACTTC	CASSLGGGETQYF
-	TRBJ2-3	TRBV5-4	-	TGTGCCAGCAGCTTGGGGCAGGCTACGGATACGCAGTATTTT	CASSLGQATDTQYF
TRBD2	TRBJ2-1	TRBV18	-	TGTGCCAGCTCACTCGGGGGGTTCTCCTACAATGAGCAGTTCTTC	CASSLGGFSYNEQFF
TRBD1	TRBJ2-5	TRBV27	once	TGTGCCAGCAGTTTCCGACAGGGGGCGGTTGGGCAAGAGACCCAGTACTTC	CASSFRQGAVGQETQYF
TRBD1	TRBJ2-7	TRBV27	-	TGTGCCAGCATTCCCATGACCTCGACAGGGATTTACGAGCAGTACTTC	CASIPMTSTGIYEQYF
-	TRBJ2-1	TRBV6-5	-	TGTGCCAGCAGTTTCCAGCGGGCTGGAACCAACAATGAGCAGTTCTTC	CASSFQRAGTNNEQFF
-	TRBJ1-3	TRBV7-6	-	TGTGCCAGCAGCCAAATCGGCTCTGGAAACACCATATATTTT	CASSQIGSGNTIYF
TRBD1	TRBJ2-3	TRBV3-1/TRBV3-2	-	TGTGCCAGCAGCAAACAGGGGACAGATACGCAGTATTTT	CASSKQGTDTQYF
-	TRBJ2-3	TRBV11-3	once	TGTGCCAGCAGCTTAGGCGGCAGGGCCCTAGACACAGATACGCAGTATTTT	CASSLGGRALDTDTQYF
-	TRBJ1-1	TRBV18	-	TGTGCCAGCTCACCTTCGACAGGGAACACTGAAGCTTTCTTT	CASSPSTGNTEAFF
-	TRBJ2-2	TRBV30	-	TGTGCCTGGAGCCGCGAGAACACCGGGGAGCTGTTTTTT	CAWSRENTGELFF
TRBD1	TRBJ1-2	TRBV6-5	-	TGTGCCAGCAGCGGGACAGGGGGCAACTATGGCTACACCTTC	CASSGTGGNYGYTF
-	TRBJ1-1	TRBV7-9	-	TGTGCCAGCAGCCGTATACAGGGTTGGGCGACTGAAGCTTTCTTT	CASSRIQGWATEAFF
-	TRBJ2-3	TRBV6-5	few	TGTGCCAGCAGTTACCAAGGAGGGGGCACAGATACGCAGTATTTT	CASSYQGGGTDTQYF
-	TRBJ1-3	TRBV5-1	-	TGCGCCAGCAGCTTGGAGGGGCCCCTCTATTCTGGAAACACCATATATTTT	CASSLEGPLYSGNTIYF
TRBD1	TRBJ2-5	TRBV5-1	-	TGCGCCAGCAGCCAGGGGGCGTCAGGCCAAGAGACCCAGTACTTC	CASSQGASGQETQYF
TRBD1	TRBJ1-2	TRBV6-4	-	TGTGCCAGCAGTGCCCTTCCGGGACAGGGGGCCTATGGCTACACCTTC	CASSALPGQGAYGYTF
-	TRBJ1-1	TRBV29-1	-	TGCAGCGTTAGTCCTGCGGGTCGGGACATGAACACTGAAGCTTTCTTT	CSVSPAGRDMNTEAFF
-	TRBJ2-3	TRBV14	-	TGTGCCAGCAGCCAAGGACCGGGTTTTATCACAGATACGCAGTATTTT	CASSQGPGFITDTQYF
TRBD1	TRBJ1-1	TRBV5-4	-	TGTGCCAGCAGCTTCTGGACAGGACGGAACACTGAAGCTTTCTTT	CASSFWTGRNTEAFF
-	TRBJ1-4	TRBV30	-	TGTGCCTGGAGTCCTTTCGGACAACTTGAAAAACTGTTTTTT	CAWSPFGQLEKLFF
TRBD1	TRBJ1-5	TRBV4-1	-	TGCGCCAGCAGCACTCAGACAGGGGAAGGCCAGCCCCAGCATTTT	CASSTQTGEGQPQHF
TRBD2	TRBJ2-3	TRBV9	-	TGTGCCAGCAGCGTAGGCCCGTTGCTAGCGGGGGTTATGGATACGCAGTATTTT	CASSVGPLLAGVMDTQYF
-	TRBJ2-3	TRBV6-4	-	TGTGCCAGCAGTGACGGACAGCTCACAGATACGCAGTATTTT	CASSDGQLTDTQYF
-	TRBJ2-5	TRBV5-1	-	TGCGCCAGCAGCTTGGGTTGGGCAGACCAAGAGACCCAGTACTTC	CASSLGWADQETQYF
TRBD1	TRBJ1-2	TRBV27	-	TGTGCCAGCAGTCCCACAGGGGGCCAGGGCGGCTACACCTTC	CASSPTGGQGGYTF
TRBD2	TRBJ2-3	TRBV6-6	-	TGTGCCAGCTCTGATAGCGGGGGGGTCCCAGATACGCAGTATTTT	CASSDSGGVPDTQYF
TRBD1	TRBJ2-3	TRBV27	many	TGTGCCAGCAGCCAAGGGGGCCATCAAATATATACGCAGTATTTT	CASSQGGHQIYTQYF
-	TRBJ1-1	TRBV2	once	TGTGCCAGCATCTTTGAGCAGGGCACTGAAGCTTTCTTT	CASIFEQGTEAFF
-	TRBJ2-2	TRBV6-1	-	TGTGCCAGCAGTGCCTACAGGGGGACTAACGGGGAGCTGTTTTTT	CASSAYRGTNGELFF
-	TRBJ1-2	TRBV24-1	-	TGTGCCACCCAGCAGACAGGATCCTTGGGCTACACCTTC	CATQQTGSLGYTF
-	TRBJ1-1	TRBV30	-	TGTGCCTGGAGTTTGGAGGGGCAAAATTTTATAACTGAAGCTTTCTTT	CAWSLEGQNFITEAFF
TRBD1	TRBJ1-6	TRBV14	-	TGTGCCAGCAGCCAAGAAACCGGGACAGGGCCGAATTCACCCCTCCACTTT	CASSQETGTGPNSPLHF
TRBD1	TRBJ1-4	TRBV30	-	TGTGCCTGGACCAGGGGGGCAGGCATTAATGAAAAACTGTTTTTT	CAWTRGAGINEKLFF
-	TRBJ1-2	TRBV4-1	once	TGCGCCAGCAGCCCTCGTAACCAGGGCTATGGCTACACCTTC	CASSPRNQGYGYTF
-	TRBJ2-7	TRBV2	-	TGTGCCAGCACCCTGCAAGGGGCCCCCTACGAGCAGTACTTC	CASTLQGAPYEQYF
-	TRBJ1-2	TRBV7-9	-	TGTGCCAGCAGCTTAGTCATGGCTGGCTACACCTTC	CASSLVMAGYTF
-	TRBJ2-7	TRBV4-2	once	TGTGCCAGCAGCCGGGGGCCCTCCTACGAGCAGTACTTC	CASSRGPSYEQYF
TRBD2	TRBJ2-2	TRBV11-2	-	TGTGCCAGCAGCTTAGGCCTCCTAAGCGGGGGGAAGAACACCGGGGAGCTGTTTTTT	CASSLGLLSGGKNTGELFF
-	TRBJ1-6	TRBV19	-	TGTGCCAGTAGTAAGGACAGTGTCTCTAATTCACCCCTCCACTTT	CASSKDSVSNSPLHF
-	TRBJ1-1	TRBV3-1/TRBV3-2	-	TGTGCCAGCAGCAGGGGTAGAACTGAAGCTTTCTTT	CASSRGRTEAFF
-	TRBJ1-1	TRBV12-3/TRBV12-4	-	TGTGCCAGCAGTAGGGGGACTGAAGCTTTCTTT	CASSRGTEAFF
-	TRBJ1-2	TRBV19	-	TGTGCCAGTAGTCCGGCCACAGGCTATGGCTACACCTTC	CASSPATGYGYTF
TRBD1	TRBJ1-1	TRBV27	-	TGTGCCAGCAGTTTCACAGGGGCTAGCACTGAAGCTTTCTTT	CASSFTGASTEAFF
-	TRBJ1-3	TRBV3-1/TRBV3-2	few	TGTGCCAGCAGCCAAGACAGGGCTCTCGAAAACACCATATATTTT	CASSQDRALENTIYF
TRBD2	TRBJ2-7	TRBV29-1	-	TGCAGCGTTGAGGAGCGGGGGGAGGGTTACGAGCAGTACTTC	CSVEERGEGYEQYF
TRBD2	TRBJ2-6	TRBV6-4	-	TGTGCCAGCAGTGAAGGGGAGGGTTCTGGGGCCAACGTCCTGACTTTC	CASSEGEGSGANVLTF
-	TRBJ2-5	TRBV2	-	TGTGCCACCCGGGGACTTCCGCGGGAGACCCAGTACTTC	CATRGLPRETQYF